This T cell receptor (beta chain) was documented in a study of early T cells in non-severe SARS-CoV-2 infection. Study-wide points: A preference for anti-spike CD8 responses marked VDJdb matching, which missed private and CD4 specificities.

Concerning this clonotype itself: The antigen is not known.

In germline, CDR1 is MNHGY, CDR2 SVAAGI. The CDR3 totals 16 residues. The ends lost 3 bases at V and 2 bases at J; junction bases unmatched: 5. Tagging with unique molecular identifiers was applied to individual cDNA molecules. TCRdb passed the 5' RACE reads through MiXCR, listing each CDR3 protein once. The sample consists of some 64,000 distinct CDR3 sequences, 20% of them appearing once. The receptor was derived from an adult who was a healthcare worker with PCR-confirmed SARS-CoV-2 infection or an uninfected control (not recorded which). Sample: whole blood, taken at baseline. This chain uses TRBV6-9 with TRBJ2-3, with TRBD2 matching 10 bases. CDR3 residues: CASSYQSGGDTDTQYF. CDR3 nucleotide sequence: TGTGCCAGCAGTTACCAAAGCGGGGGGGACACAGATACGCAGTATTTT.